This is a list of T cell receptor beta chains from one sample in a study of T cell responses to AZD1222 COVID-19 vaccine. Produced via immunoSEQ multiplex PCR; TCRdb's table is partial and in-frame only. Of tens of thousands of clones listed, 75% to 85% are singletons. The material sequenced was peripheral blood, taken on day 0 of AZD1222 vaccination. The source is an adult in good health. The CDR3 runs from the conserved cysteine through the conserved F or W. D genes are given only for firm matches. Size is stated for part of the rows, as once, few or many counts, or as a class when the clone is expanded.

v_gene	j_gene	abundance	d_gene	CDR3nt	CDR3aa
TRBV7-2	TRBJ1-3	.	.	TGTGCCAGCAGCTTAGCGCCGAGCTCTGGAAACACCATATATTTT	CASSLAPSSGNTIYF
TRBV5-6	TRBJ1-4	.	TRBD1	TGTGCCAGCAGCGCGGACCGGGACAGGGGACAATATGAAAAACTGTTTTTT	CASSADRDRGQYEKLFF
TRBV30	TRBJ2-1	.	TRBD1	TGTGCCTGGAGTGCAACGGACAGGAGCAATGAGCAGTTCTTC	CAWSATDRSNEQFF
TRBV6-5	TRBJ2-7	.	TRBD2	TGTGCCAGCAGGTCGACTAGCGGGGGGTACGAGCAGTACTTC	CASRSTSGGYEQYF
TRBV20-1	TRBJ2-1	.	.	TGCAGTGCTAGTTATGGGGGGAGTCTCTACAATGAGCAGTTCTTC	CSASYGGSLYNEQFF
TRBV28	TRBJ2-1	.	TRBD2	TGTGCCAGCAACCCCGGGGGGGGAGTACCCAATGAGCAGTTCTTC	CASNPGGGVPNEQFF
TRBV6-2/TRBV6-3	TRBJ2-3	.	.	TGTGCCAGCAGCCCCCCCGGGGGTACGCAGTATTTT	CASSPPGGTQYF
TRBV7-2	TRBJ2-7	once	.	TGTGCCAGCAGCGGCGGAAACTACGAGCAGTACTTC	CASSGGNYEQYF
TRBV27	TRBJ1-1	.	TRBD1	TGTGCCAGCAGCCGGACAGGGGGCGCCCGCGCTGAAGCTTTCTTT	CASSRTGGARAEAFF
TRBV10-3	TRBJ2-7	.	.	TGTGCCATCAGCCCCGGGACAACCTACGAGCAGTACTTC	CAISPGTTYEQYF
TRBV7-9	TRBJ2-7	once	TRBD2	TGTGCCAGCAGCCCGGGGACTAGCGGGAGACCCGAGCAGTACTTC	CASSPGTSGRPEQYF
TRBV15	TRBJ2-7	few	.	TGTGCCACCAGCAGAGATTGGCGGAGTAGCAACGAGCAGTACTTC	CATSRDWRSSNEQYF
TRBV7-3	TRBJ2-3	.	TRBD1	TGTGCCAGCAGCACCCGACAGGGGCACACAGATACGCAGTATTTT	CASSTRQGHTDTQYF
TRBV5-1	TRBJ2-5	.	TRBD2	TGCGCCAGCAGCTTGGGACTAGCGGGAGGGGAGACCCAGTACTTC	CASSLGLAGGETQYF
TRBV11-2	TRBJ2-2	few	.	TGTGCCAGCAGCTTATGGCCGGGACTCATTAACACCGGGGAGCTGTTTTTT	CASSLWPGLINTGELFF
TRBV3-1/TRBV3-2	TRBJ1-4	.	TRBD1	TGTGCCAGCAGCCAAGACCTAGGGGGCAAACTGTTTTTT	CASSQDLGGKLFF